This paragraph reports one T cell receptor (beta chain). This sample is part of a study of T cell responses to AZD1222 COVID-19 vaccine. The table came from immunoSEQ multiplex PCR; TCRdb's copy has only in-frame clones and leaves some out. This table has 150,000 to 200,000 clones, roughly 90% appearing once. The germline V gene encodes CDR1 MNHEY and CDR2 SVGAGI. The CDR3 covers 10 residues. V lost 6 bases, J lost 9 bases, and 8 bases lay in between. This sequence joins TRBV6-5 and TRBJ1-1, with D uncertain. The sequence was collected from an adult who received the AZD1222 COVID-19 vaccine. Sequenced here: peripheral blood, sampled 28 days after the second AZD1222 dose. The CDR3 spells CASRLDKAFF. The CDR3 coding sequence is TGTGCCAGCAGGCTTGACAAAGCTTTCTTT.